Reported below is one T cell receptor (beta chain). Its antigen target is currently unknown. The record has no base qualities; no much larger clone is one base away. The entry originates in a study of shared clonotypes between healthy human individuals (dated by TCRdb to between 2020 and 2021). For the wider study: Three men and a couple of women, aged 18 to 49 years, made up the cohort. Per donor, three plates each were used for CD4 naive and CD4 memory, two for CD8 naive, and one for CD8 memory. To estimate repertoire size and how much clonotype sharing occurs between individuals, the study deeply sequenced the blood TCR repertoires of several healthy adults. To increase sequencing depth and limit assay-specific biases, different laboratories used diverse techniques to prepare libraries and sequence TCR repertoires. Per donor, leukapheresis produced somewhere between about 0.94 and 10 billion PBMCs. Broader findings and caveats from the paper: Estimated clonotype richness was generally larger for naive than for memory subsets. Compared with non-shared clonotypes, the clonotypes found in all four sorted-subset donors had higher generation probabilities. Sampling was limited to blood, and TCR repertoires in tissue likely differ from TCR repertoires in blood. Pairwise subsampling indicated that sequencing depth was expected to affect the degree of clonotype sharing among donors. The genetic and exposure-history diversity represented was limited by the small number of donors. Even with the large sequencing depth, rarefaction of the sorted-subset datasets indicated that sequencing was incomplete. Sharing across several donors was observed for approximately 5% of naive CD4, over 3% of naive CD8, roughly 2.4% of memory CD4, and around 0.44% of memory CD8 clonotypes.

Using the deep immunoSEQ assay, multiplex PCR amplified TCR CDR3 regions from genomic DNA. Extracted genomic DNA from each cell subset was distributed evenly across all wells of several immunoSEQ 96-well plates, and each plate was treated as a replicate. For sorted subsets, around 200 ng genomic DNA, equal to 25,000 to 35,000 T cell genomes, was loaded into each replicate PCR. The purified libraries were quantified using a Qubit 3.0 fluorometer, sized with a Bioanalyzer 2100, and then quantified again using the KAPA Library Quantification kit. Every immunoSEQ 96-well plate was sequenced on a dedicated single-read 150-cycle Illumina NextSeq 550 flow cell. Concerning the study's data processing: The immunoSEQ output contained only junctional sequences without quality scores, so filtering could not match that applied to full-length reads. To assign V/J genes and CDR3, sequences were annotated using PyIR, a Python wrapper for IgBLAST v1.9, with IMGT germline references. Reads were removed for weak V/J assignments (E-value above 1e-6), missing CDR3, stop codons, out-of-frame junctions, or ambiguous translated residues. V3J clonotypes were defined as sequences sharing the same inferred V gene, J gene, and CDR3 amino acid sequence. Percentage overlap between repertoires was computed as shared unique clonotypes divided by the size of the smaller repertoire. RTK rarefaction, the Chao1 estimator, and Recon v2.1 estimates of unobserved clonotypes were used to assess repertoire richness. OLGA was used to compute generation probabilities for all TCRbeta clonotypes that the gDNA method yielded from a handful of donors. In TCRdb, the immuneACCESS table is reduced to in-frame sequences with V and J assigned. These tables do not hold every clone; where another copy was compared, an unresolved V gene accounts for under half, and the others remain unexplained. V, J and clone size were drawn from that table, and D and trimming were deduced from the DNA. This sample is represented by hundreds of thousands of clones; roughly 73% of them were singletons. 1.5% to 2% of the sample goes to the ten largest clones.

The donors were healthy, HIV-negative adults with no recently reported acute infections or vaccinations. All donors were Caucasian adults living in Nashville, Tennessee, USA. CD4+ T cells were enriched by magnetic negative selection; naive cells were then positively selected on CD45RA, and the negative fraction formed the memory subset. After blood collection by leukapheresis, PBMCs were isolated using Ficoll-Histopaque density gradient centrifugation and then cryopreserved in the vapor phase of liquid nitrogen. Analytical flow cytometry was used to check the purity and quantity of each magnetically sorted T cell population. Genomic DNA was isolated from every sorted fraction and measured by UV absorbance on a Nanodrop 2000c. The V and J ends are trimmed by 0 bases and 0 bases, leaving 3 bases between them. Based on the germline V gene, the CDR1 and CDR2 sequences are MNHNS and SASEGT. The CDR3 measures 15 amino acids from cysteine to phenylalanine. The read is trimmed to its CDR3 DNA, 45 bases read in frame from base 1.

Rearrangement joined TRBV6-1 to TRBJ2-6; the D gene cannot be resolved reliably. The sequenced sample consisted of memory CD4+ T cells sorted from blood. The sample's cell subset or site label, decoded: CD45RA-negative fraction. The source of this sequence is a woman aged 30 to 39 in good health. The CDR3 is CASSEASSGANVLTF. The DNA reads TGTGCCAGCAGTGAAGCTAGCTCTGGGGCCAACGTCCTGACTTTC.